The clone carrying this T cell receptor beta chain was seen only a few times. The antigen is unknown. V lost 1 base to trimming and J lost 8 bases, with 14 bases between them. Germline-derived CDR1 and CDR2 are MNHEY and SVGAGI. The CDR3 spans 14 residues. This sample was taken from a study of somatic mutations in cytotoxic T cells in rheumatoid arthritis. The overall study: Flow sorting of some V beta antibody-stained T cells reached nearly 100% purity, with V beta1+ cells also TCRB-sequenced. The study's findings and limits: A single CD8+ clone exceeded 20% of CD8+ cells in 8 of 65 patients.

TCRdb's copy holds only in-frame clones and misses some; the assay was immunoSEQ multiplex PCR. The sample gives 20,000 to 25,000 clones, roughly 84% of which show up once; over 15% is in the top ten. As healthy controls, the study included blood donors who had a median age of about 54 years (range roughly 21-70) and were about 60% female. Material: CD8+ T cells sorted from blood. The TCR originated in a woman aged 45 to 65 in good health. The rearrangement uses TRBV6-5 and TRBJ1-2; D may be TRBD1 (5 bases). DNA of the CDR3: TGTGCCAGCAGTTACTTTGGGGGGAACTTCGGCTACACCTTC. Translating gives CASSYFGGNFGYTF.